The 5 T cell receptor beta chains below were found in one sample sequenced in a study of blood T cell repertoires in COVID-19 (TCRdb year 2020). Library preparation employed the immunoSEQ multiplex PCR assay. As stored in TCRdb, this immuneACCESS dataset retains in-frame rearrangements with V and J assigned. A fraction of the clones does not appear; measured against another copy, unresolved V genes explain less than half of the discrepancy, and the remainder lacks a known reason. Recorded for this sample are a few hundred thousand clones; 88% of them occurred a single time. The top ten clones comprise approximately 1.5% of the sample. Sequencing was carried out using PBMCs or T cells enriched from blood (not recorded which). The receptors stem from a woman aged 18-29 years who had been exposed to COVID-19.

This clone appeared a single time. The V call is TRBV5-4, the J call TRBJ2-7, with 7 bases matching TRBD1. Trimming removed 4 bases from V and 3 bases from J; junction bases left unmatched: 7. The CDR3 runs 14 residues. Germline V gives CDR1 SGHNT, CDR2 YYREEE (reference sequence). CDR3 region: CASSPPGQSYEQYF. The CDR3 DNA reads as TGTGCCAGCAGCCCTCCGGGACAGAGCTACGAGCAGTACTTC. Complete variable domain (other parts from reference TRBV5-4 and TRBJ2-7): ETGVTQSPTHLIKTRGQQVTLRCSSQSGHNTVSWYQQALGQGPQFIFQYYREEENGRGNFPPRFSGLQFPNYSSELNVNALELDDSALYLCASSPPGQSYEQYFGPGTRLTVT.

The chain recombines TRBV6-5 with TRBJ1-2; TRBD1 is a possible D gene (5 bases). The germline V gene encodes CDR1 MNHEY and CDR2 SVGAGI. Trimming took off 2 bases at V and 8 bases at J, with 18 bases between the two ends. This CDR3 has 15 amino acids. The CDR3 spells CASSYGAEEYGGYTF. The CDR3 nucleotides read TGTGCCAGCAGTTACGGGGCAGAGGAGTATGGGGGCTACACCTTC.

The chain couples TRBV7-9 to TRBJ2-7; no firm D call. The CDR3 consists of 12 residues. Looked up from germline, CDR1 is SEHNR and CDR2 is FQNEAQ (reference sequence). Trimming stripped 3 bases from V and 3 bases from J, with 6 bases between. The CDR3 DNA follows: TGTGCCAGCAGCTTGGGCAGCTACGAGCAGTACTTC. Encoded protein: CASSLGSYEQYF.

The chain uses TRBV19 and TRBJ2-2, with a tentative D call TRBD2 (6 bases). The CDR3 covers 16 residues. The germline V gene has CDR1 LNHDA and CDR2 SQIVND (reference sequence). V shed 3 bases and J shed 7 bases, with 18 bases lying between them. CDR3 coding DNA: TGTGCCAGTAGTATTCTAACGGCGGGGTCCCACGGGGAGCTGTTTTTT. It specifies CASSILTAGSHGELFF.

This chain connects TRBV25-1 to TRBJ2-5, with 11 bases identical to TRBD2. This CDR3 has 17 amino acids. Germline V lookup: CDR1 MGHDK, CDR2 SYGVNS. After removal of 7 bases from V and 2 bases from J, the junction contained 12 bases not matched to a gene. The CDR3 DNA reads as TGTGCCAGCACTACAAGGACTAGCGGGTCAATACAAGAGACCCAGTACTTC. Protein sequence: CASTTRTSGSIQETQYF.